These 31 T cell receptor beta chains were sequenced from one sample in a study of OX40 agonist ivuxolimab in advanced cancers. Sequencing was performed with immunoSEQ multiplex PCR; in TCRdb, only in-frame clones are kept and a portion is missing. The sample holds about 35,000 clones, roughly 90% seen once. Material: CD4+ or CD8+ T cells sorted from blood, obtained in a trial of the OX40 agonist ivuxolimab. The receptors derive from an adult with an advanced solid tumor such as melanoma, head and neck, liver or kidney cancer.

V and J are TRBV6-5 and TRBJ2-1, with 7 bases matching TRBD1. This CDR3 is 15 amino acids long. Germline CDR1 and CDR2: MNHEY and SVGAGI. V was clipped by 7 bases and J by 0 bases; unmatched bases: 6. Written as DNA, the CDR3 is TGTGCCAGCAACTCACGGGACAGCTCCTACAATGAGCAGTTCTTC. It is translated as CASNSRDSSYNEQFF.

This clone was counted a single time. This CDR3 is CASSLLAQHNEQFF. In DNA, the CDR3 is TGTGCCAGCAGTTTATTGGCCCAACACAATGAGCAGTTCTTC. The chain recombines TRBV28 with TRBJ2-1; D not certain. Per germline, CDR1 MDHEN and CDR2 SYDVKM. The CDR3 runs to 14 residues. The V and J ends lost 1 base and 5 bases respectively, with 9 bases between them.

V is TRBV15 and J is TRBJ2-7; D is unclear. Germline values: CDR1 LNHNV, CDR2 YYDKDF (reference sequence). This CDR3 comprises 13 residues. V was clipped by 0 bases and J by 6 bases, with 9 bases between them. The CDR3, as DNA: TGTGCCACCAGCAGAGATAAAGGGTCCGAGCAGTACTTC. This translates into CATSRDKGSEQYF.

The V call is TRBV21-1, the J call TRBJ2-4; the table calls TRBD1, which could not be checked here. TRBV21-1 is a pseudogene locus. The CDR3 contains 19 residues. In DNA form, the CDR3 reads TGTGCCAGCAGCAACGGAAAGCCGTCTCAAGGCAGGGGGAAAAACATTCAGTACTTC. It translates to CASSNGKPSQGRGKNIQYF.

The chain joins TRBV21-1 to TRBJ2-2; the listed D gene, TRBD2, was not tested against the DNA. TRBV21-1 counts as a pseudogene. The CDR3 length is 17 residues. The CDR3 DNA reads TGTGCCAGCAGCAAAGTCGGAGCGGACGGCGACACCGGGGAGCTGTTTTTT. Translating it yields CASSKVGADGDTGELFF.

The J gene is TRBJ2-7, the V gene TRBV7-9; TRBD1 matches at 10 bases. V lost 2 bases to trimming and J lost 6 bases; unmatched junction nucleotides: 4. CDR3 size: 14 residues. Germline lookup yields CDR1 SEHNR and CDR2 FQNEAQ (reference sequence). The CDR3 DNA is TGTGCCAGCAGCTTATCCGGGACAGGGGCCGAGCAGTACTTC. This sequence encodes CASSLSGTGAEQYF.

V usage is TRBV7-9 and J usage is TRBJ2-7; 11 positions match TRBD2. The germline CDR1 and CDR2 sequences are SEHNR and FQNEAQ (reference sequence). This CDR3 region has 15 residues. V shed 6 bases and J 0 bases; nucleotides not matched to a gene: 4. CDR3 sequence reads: CASSLGLAASYEQYF. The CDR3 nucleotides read TGTGCCAGCAGTTTGGGACTAGCGGCCTCCTACGAGCAGTACTTC.

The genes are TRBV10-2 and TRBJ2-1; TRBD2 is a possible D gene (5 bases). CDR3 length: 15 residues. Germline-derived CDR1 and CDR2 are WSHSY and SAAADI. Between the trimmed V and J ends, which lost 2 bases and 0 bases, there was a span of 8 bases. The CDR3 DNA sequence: TGCGCCAGCAGTGAGCGGGGAAGCTCCTACAATGAGCAGTTCTTC. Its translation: CASSERGSSYNEQFF.

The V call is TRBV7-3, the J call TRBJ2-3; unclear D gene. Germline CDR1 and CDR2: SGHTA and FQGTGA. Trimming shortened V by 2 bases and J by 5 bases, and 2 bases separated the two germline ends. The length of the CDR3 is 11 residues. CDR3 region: CASSLLDTQYF. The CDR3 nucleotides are TGTGCCAGCAGCTTACTAGATACGCAGTATTTT. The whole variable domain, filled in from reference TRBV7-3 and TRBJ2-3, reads GAGVSQTPSNKVTEKGKYVELRCDPISGHTALYWYRQSLGQGPEFLIYFQGTGAADDSGLPNDRFFAVRPEGSVSTLKIQRTERGDSAVYLCASSLLDTQYFGPGTRLTVL.

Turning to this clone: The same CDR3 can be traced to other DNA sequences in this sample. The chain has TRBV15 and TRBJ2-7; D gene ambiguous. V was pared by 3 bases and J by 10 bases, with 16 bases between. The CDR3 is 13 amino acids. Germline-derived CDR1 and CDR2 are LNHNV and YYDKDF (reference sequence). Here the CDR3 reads CATSSSTRTEQYF. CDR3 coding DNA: TGTGCCACCAGCAGTTCGACCCGGACCGAACAGTACTTC.

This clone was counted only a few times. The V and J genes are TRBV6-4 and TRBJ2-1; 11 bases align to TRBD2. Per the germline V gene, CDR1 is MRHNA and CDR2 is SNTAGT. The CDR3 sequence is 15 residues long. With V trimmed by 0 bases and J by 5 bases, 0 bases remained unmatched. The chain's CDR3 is CASSDSTSGNNEQFF. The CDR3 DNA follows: TGTGCCAGCAGTGACTCGACTAGCGGGAACAATGAGCAGTTCTTC.

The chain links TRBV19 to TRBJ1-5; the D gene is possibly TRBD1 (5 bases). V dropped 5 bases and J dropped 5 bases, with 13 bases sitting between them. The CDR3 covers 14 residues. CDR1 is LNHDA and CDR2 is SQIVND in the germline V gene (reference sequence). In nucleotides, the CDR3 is TGTGCCAGTAGTGACAGAAGGTTCGATCAGCCCCAGCATTTT. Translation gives CASSDRRFDQPQHF.

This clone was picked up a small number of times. CDR3 nucleotides: TGTGCCAGCAGCTTAGATGGGGGGGCCTACAATGAGCAGTTCTTC. It codes for CASSLDGGAYNEQFF. V usage is TRBV11-3 and J usage is TRBJ2-1, with 7 bases matching TRBD2. The CDR3 has 15 amino acids. Germline V gene sequence: CDR1 SGHNT, CDR2 YENEEA. After removal of 0 bases from V and 2 bases from J, the junction contained 1 base not matched to a gene.

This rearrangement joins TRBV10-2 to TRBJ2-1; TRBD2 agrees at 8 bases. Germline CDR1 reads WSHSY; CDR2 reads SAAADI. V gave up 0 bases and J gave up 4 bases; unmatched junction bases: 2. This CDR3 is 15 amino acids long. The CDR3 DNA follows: TGCGCCAGCAGTGAGTCGGCTAGCGGGTACAATGAGCAGTTCTTC. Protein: CASSESASGYNEQFF.

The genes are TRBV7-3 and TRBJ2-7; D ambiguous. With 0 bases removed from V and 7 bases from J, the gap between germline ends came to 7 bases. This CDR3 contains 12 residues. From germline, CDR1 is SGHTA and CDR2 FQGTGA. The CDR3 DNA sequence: TGTGCCAGCAGCTTAACCCTCGGAGAGCAGTACTTC. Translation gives CASSLTLGEQYF.

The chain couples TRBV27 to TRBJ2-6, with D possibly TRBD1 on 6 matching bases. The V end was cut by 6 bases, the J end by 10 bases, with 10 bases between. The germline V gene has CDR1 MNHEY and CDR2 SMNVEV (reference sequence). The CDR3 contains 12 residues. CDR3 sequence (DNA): TGTGCCAGCAGCTTAGGGGGTAACGTCCTGACTTTC. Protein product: CASSLGGNVLTF. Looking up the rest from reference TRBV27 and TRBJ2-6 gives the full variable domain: EAQVTQNPRYLITVTGKKLTVTCSQNMNHEYMSWYRQDPGLGLRQIYYSMNVEVTDKGDVPEGYKVSRKEKRNFPLILESPSPNQTSLYFCASSLGGNVLTFGAGSRLTVL.

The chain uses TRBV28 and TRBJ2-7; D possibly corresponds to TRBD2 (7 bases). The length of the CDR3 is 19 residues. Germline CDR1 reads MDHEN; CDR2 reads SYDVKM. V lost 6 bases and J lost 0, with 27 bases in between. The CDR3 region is CASSPLGGQDDGFSYEQYF. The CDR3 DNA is TGTGCCAGCAGCCCCTTGGGGGGGCAGGATGACGGGTTCTCCTACGAGCAGTACTTC.

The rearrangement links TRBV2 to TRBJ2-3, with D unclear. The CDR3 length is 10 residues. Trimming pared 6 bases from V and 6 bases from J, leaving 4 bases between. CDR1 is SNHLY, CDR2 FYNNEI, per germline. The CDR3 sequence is CASRSDTQYF. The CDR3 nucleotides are TGTGCCAGCAGATCTGATACGCAGTATTTT.

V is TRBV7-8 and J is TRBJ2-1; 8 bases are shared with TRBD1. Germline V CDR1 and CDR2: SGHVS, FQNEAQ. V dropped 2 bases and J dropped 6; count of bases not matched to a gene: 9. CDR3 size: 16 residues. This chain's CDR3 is CASSLTGQGWVNEQFF. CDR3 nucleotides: TGTGCCAGCAGCTTAACTGGACAGGGTTGGGTCAATGAGCAGTTCTTC.

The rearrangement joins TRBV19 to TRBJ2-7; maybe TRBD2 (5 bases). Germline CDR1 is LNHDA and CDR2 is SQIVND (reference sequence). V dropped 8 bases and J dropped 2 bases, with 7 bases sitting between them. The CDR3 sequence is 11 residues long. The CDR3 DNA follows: TGTGCCAGTGGGAGCCCCTACGAGCAGTACTTC. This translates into CASGSPYEQYF.

The CDR3 protein is CASSHEGEGTEAFF. In DNA, the CDR3 is TGCGCCAGCAGCCACGAAGGGGAGGGCACTGAAGCTTTCTTT. The chain uses TRBV4-1 and TRBJ1-1, with D maybe TRBD1 (5 bases). Between the trimmed V and J ends, which lost 3 bases and 4 bases, there was a span of 12 bases. The germline CDR1 and CDR2 sequences are MGHRA and YSYEKL. The CDR3 has 14 amino acids.

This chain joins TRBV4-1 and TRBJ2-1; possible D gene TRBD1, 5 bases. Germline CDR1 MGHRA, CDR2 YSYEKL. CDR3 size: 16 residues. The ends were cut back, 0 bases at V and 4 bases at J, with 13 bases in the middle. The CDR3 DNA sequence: TGCGCCAGCAGCCAAGAGGCACAGGTTGCGTACAATGAGCAGTTCTTC. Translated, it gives CASSQEAQVAYNEQFF.

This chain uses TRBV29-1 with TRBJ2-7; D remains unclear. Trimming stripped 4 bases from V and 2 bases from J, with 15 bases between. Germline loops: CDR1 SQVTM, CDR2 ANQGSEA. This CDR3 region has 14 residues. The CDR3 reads CSVVPGTMPYEQYF. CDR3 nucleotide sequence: TGCAGCGTTGTTCCCGGAACAATGCCCTACGAGCAGTACTTC.

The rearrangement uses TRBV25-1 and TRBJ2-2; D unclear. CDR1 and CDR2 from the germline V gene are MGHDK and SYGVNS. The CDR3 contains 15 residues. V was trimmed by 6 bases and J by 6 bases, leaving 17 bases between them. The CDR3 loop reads CASSKYGVGAGELFF. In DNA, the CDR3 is TGTGCCAGCAGCAAATACGGCGTAGGCGCCGGGGAGCTGTTTTTT.

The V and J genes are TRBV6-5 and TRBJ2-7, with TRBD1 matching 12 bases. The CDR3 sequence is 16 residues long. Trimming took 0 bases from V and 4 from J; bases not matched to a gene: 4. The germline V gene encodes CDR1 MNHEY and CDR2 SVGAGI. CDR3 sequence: CASSYSGDRGQYEQYF. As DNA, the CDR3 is TGTGCCAGCAGTTACTCCGGGGACAGGGGGCAGTACGAGCAGTACTTC.

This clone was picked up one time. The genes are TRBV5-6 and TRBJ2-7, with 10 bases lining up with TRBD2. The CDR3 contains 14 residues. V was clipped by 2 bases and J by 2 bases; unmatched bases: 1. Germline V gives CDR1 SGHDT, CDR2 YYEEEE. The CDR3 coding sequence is TGTGCCAGCAGCTTTGGGACTAGCGCCTACGAGCAGTACTTC. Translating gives CASSFGTSAYEQYF.

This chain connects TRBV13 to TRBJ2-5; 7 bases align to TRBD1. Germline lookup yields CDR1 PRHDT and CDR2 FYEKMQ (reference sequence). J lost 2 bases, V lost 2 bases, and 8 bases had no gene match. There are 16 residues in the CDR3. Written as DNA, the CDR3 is TGTGCCAGCAGCTTACGGTCCGGGACAGCTCAAGAGACCCAGTACTTC. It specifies CASSLRSGTAQETQYF.

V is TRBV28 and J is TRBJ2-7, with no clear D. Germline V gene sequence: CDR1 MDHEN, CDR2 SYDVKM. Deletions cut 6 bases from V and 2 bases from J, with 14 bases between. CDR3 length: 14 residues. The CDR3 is CASRLQFSPYEQYF. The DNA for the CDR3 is TGTGCCAGCAGGTTACAGTTTAGCCCCTACGAGCAGTACTTC.

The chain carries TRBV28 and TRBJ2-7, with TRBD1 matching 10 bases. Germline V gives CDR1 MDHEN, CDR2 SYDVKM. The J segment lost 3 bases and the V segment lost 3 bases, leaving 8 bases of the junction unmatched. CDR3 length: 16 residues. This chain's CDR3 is CASSFPETGGSYEQYF. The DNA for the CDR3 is TGTGCCAGCAGTTTCCCCGAGACAGGGGGCAGCTACGAGCAGTACTTC.

The CDR3 sequence is CASSFLLAGEGSYEQYF. The CDR3 DNA reads TGTGCCAGCAGCTTTTTGTTAGCGGGAGAGGGTAGCTACGAGCAGTACTTC. The V call is TRBV13, the J call TRBJ2-7, with 9 bases fitting TRBD2. With V trimmed by 3 bases and J by 3 bases, 12 bases remained unmatched. The CDR3 runs to 17 residues. Per germline, CDR1 PRHDT and CDR2 FYEKMQ (reference sequence).

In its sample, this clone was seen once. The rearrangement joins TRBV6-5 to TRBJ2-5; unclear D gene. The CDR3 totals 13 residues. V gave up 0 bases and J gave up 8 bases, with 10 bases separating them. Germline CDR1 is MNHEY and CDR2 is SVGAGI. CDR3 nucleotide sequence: TGTGCCAGCAGTTACTCGAAAAAACAAACCCAGTACTTC. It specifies CASSYSKKQTQYF.